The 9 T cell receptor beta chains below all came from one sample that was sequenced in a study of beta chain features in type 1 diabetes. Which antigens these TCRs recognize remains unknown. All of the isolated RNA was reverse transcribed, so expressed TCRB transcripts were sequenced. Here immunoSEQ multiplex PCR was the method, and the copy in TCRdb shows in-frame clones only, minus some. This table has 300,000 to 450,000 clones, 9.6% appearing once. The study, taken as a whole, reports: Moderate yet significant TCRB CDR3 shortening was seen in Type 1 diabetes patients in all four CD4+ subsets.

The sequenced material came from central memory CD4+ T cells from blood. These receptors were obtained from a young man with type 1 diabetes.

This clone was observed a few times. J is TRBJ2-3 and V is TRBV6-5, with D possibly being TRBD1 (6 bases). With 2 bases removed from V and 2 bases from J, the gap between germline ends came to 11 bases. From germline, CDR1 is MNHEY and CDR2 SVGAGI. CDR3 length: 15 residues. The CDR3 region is CASSYLGAPTDTQYF. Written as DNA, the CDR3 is TGTGCCAGCAGTTACCTGGGGGCCCCCACAGATACGCAGTATTTT.

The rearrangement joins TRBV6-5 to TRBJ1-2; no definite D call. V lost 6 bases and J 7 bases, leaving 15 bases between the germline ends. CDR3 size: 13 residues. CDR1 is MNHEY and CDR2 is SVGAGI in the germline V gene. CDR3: CASRRSLLGGYTF. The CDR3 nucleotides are TGTGCCAGCAGACGGTCCCTGCTGGGTGGCTACACCTTC.

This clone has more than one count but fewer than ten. CDR3 DNA: TGTGCCAGCCAACCCTGGGGGGGGGACGAAAAACTGTTTTTT. Amino acids: CASQPWGGDEKLFF. The chain carries TRBV10-3 and TRBJ1-4, with D perhaps TRBD1 (5 bases). Between the trimmed V and J ends, which lost 10 bases and 8 bases, there was a span of 20 bases. CDR1 ENHRY and CDR2 SYGVKD come from the germline V gene. The CDR3 length is 14 residues.

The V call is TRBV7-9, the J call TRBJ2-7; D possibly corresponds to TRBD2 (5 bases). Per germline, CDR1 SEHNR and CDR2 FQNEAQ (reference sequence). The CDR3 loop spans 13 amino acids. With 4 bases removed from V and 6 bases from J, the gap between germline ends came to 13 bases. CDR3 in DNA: TGTGCCAGCAGCTCCCCTAGCTTTCCCGAGCAGTACTTC. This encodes CASSSPSFPEQYF.

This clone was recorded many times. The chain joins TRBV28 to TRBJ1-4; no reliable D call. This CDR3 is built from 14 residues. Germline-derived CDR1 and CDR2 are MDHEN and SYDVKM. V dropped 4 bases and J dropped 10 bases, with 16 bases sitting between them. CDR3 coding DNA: TGTGCCAGCAGTTCCGGTGGAGGGCCTGGAAAACTGTTTTTT. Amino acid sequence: CASSSGGGPGKLFF. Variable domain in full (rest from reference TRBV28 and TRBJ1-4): DVKVTQSSRYLVKRTGEKVFLECVQDMDHENMFWYRQDPGLGLRLIYFSYDVKMKEKGDIPEGYSVSREKKERFSLILESASTNQTSMYLCASSSGGGPGKLFFGSGTQLSVL.

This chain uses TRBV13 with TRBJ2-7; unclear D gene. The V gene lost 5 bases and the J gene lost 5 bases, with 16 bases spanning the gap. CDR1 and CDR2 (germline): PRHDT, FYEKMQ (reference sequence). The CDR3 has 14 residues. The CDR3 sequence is CASSLRYVGNEQYF. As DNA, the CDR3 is TGTGCCAGCAGCCTCAGGTACGTCGGCAACGAGCAGTACTTC.

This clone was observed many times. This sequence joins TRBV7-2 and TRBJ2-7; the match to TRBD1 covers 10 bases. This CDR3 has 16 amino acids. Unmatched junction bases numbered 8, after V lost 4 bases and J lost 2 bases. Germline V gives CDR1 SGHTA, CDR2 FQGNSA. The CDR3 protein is CASSSPGQGTPYEQYF. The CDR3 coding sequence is TGTGCCAGCAGCTCCCCGGGACAGGGGACACCCTACGAGCAGTACTTC. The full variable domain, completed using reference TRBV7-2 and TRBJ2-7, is GAGVSQSPSNKVTEKGKDVELRCDPISGHTALYWYRQSLGQGLEFLIYFQGNSAPDKSGLPSDRFSAERTGGSVSTLTIQRTQQEDSAVYLCASSSPGQGTPYEQYFGPGTRLTVT.

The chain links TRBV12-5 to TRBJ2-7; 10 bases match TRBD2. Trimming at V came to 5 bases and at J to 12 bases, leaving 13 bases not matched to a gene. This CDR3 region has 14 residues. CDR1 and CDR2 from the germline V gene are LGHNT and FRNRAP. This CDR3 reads CASGLGGLAGDLYF. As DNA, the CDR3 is TGTGCTAGTGGTCTCGGCGGGCTAGCGGGAGACCTGTACTTC.

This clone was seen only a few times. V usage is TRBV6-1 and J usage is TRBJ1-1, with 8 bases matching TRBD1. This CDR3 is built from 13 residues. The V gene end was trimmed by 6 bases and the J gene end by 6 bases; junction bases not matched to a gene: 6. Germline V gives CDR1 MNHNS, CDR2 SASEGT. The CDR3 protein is CASRPWTGSEAFF. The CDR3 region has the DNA TGTGCCAGCAGACCATGGACAGGGTCTGAAGCTTTCTTT.